The clone carrying this T cell receptor beta chain has only one observation. Antigen: not known. With a much larger clone just one base away, this may be a read error. The sample is drawn from a study of cytotoxic CD8 clonotypes in ibrutinib-treated CLL. Across the whole study: Outcomes included 25 or so partial and 2 complete responses; after median roughly 69 months, approximately 15 stayed remitted and 12 progressed. Following a median about twelve months of treatment, with a range of 6 to 36, response samples were taken. General study points: Whereas clonality rose at ibrutinib response, it declined toward baseline at progression.

Sequenced by immunoSEQ multiplex PCR; TCRdb stores in-frame clones only, minus some. This table has roughly 160,000 clones, about four fifths appearing once. The germline V gene has CDR1 SGHTS and CDR2 YDEGEE. The CDR3 runs to 13 residues. V gave up 0 bases and J gave up 1 base, with 2 bases separating them. The chain is built from TRBV5-8 and TRBJ1-5; no clear D gene. This clonotype originated in a human donor with chronic lymphocytic leukemia. Sequencing used PBMCs, obtained after 12 months of ibrutinib treatment. DNA for the CDR3: TGTGCCAGCAGCTTGGACAGCAATCAGCCCCAGCATTTT. The encoded protein is CASSLDSNQPQHF.